This T cell receptor beta chain appears in the sequencing data of a study of T cell responses to AZD1222 COVID-19 vaccine. Study findings and constraints: Donors in the cohort were predominantly white British and more often female, and clonal diversity was possibly underestimated.

As to this clone: Its antigen is currently unknown.

Investigators merged groups given second doses at roughly 4 or roughly 12 weeks. The assay was immunoSEQ multiplex PCR, and TCRdb's table has in-frame clones only and misses some. The sample lists some 130,000 clones, about 89% occurring once. The V gene lost 3 bases and the J gene lost 5 bases, with 13 bases spanning the gap. The CDR3 contains 14 residues. CDR1 and CDR2 from the germline V gene are MNHEY and SVGAGI. The clonotype comes from an adult who received the AZD1222 COVID-19 vaccine. The chain combines TRBV6-5 with TRBJ2-5, with a tentative D call TRBD2 (6 bases). The sequencing used peripheral blood, collected 28 days after the second AZD1222 dose. The CDR3 nucleotides read TGTGCCAGCAGTTATGTCGTGGGGGGTGAGACCCAGTACTTC. Protein product: CASSYVVGGETQYF.